What follows describes a single TCR beta chain. This clone was seen only once. Its antigen remains undetermined. The input lacks base qualities; no much larger clone sits a single base away. Each collaborating institution followed its own protocols to collect whole blood in K2EDTA tubes. For TCRbeta analysis, collaborators shipped samples in one of three forms: frozen whole blood, isolated PBMCs, or DNA extracted from either of those sample types. TCRbeta CDR3 regions were amplified from genomic DNA using the immunoSEQ Assay, a bias-controlled multiplex PCR. As for the authors' bioinformatics: Within the assay, amplification of reference gene primers was used to estimate how many nucleated cells each sample contained. To quantify the absolute abundance of each unique TCRbeta CDR3 rearrangement, sequence reads were collapsed and filtered. For each sample, productive Simpson clonality was calculated as the square root of Simpson's diversity index across productive rearrangements. The table comes from immuneACCESS by way of TCRdb, which keeps in-frame sequences with V and J called. Part of the clones is missing from these tables; in studies checked, under half for an unresolved V gene and the rest for unknown reasons. The V and J calls and clone size are taken from that table; D and trimming were inferred from the DNA. This sample has about 53,000 clones in its table, and 86% of those were observed once. Of the sample, around 2.7% falls within the top ten clones.

The entry originates in a study of blood T cell repertoires in COVID-19 (dated by TCRdb to 2018 to 2020). Concerning the study at large: Samples covering the acute and convalescent phases of COVID-19 were provided by collaborators in the United States, Italy and Spain. The prospective study material was composed of cDNA or gDNA derived from T cells, B-cell-depleted T cells, or PBMCs. The dataset comprised deeply sampled blood TCRbeta repertoires from subjects exposed to, actively infected with, or recovered from COVID-19. The repertoires were made available in a free public database intended to serve as a resource for research on the immune response to SARS-CoV-2. The samples were drawn from two sources: the first 160 participants of the ongoing ImmuneRACE study, and 1,200 or so subjects contributed by 6 global collaborators. Sample metadata almost always included a de-identified subject ID, COVID-19 status, age in years and sex. Where available, HLA class I and class II types were taken from metadata supplied by the sample provider and were not determined by assay-based typing. What the research found in general, with its limitations: How much clinical and demographic metadata was included differed by source and by participant, and the metadata was provided uncurated.

Relative to germline, V is 3 bases shorter and J is 1 base shorter, with 16 bases between their ends. The germline V gene (reference sequence) supplies CDR1 SGHNT and CDR2 YYREEE. The CDR3 has 17 amino acids, counting the end cysteine and phenylalanine. The CDR3 DNA has 51 bases and is translated from base 1. The receptor chain draws on TRBV5-4 and TRBJ2-2; TRBD1 is a weak D gene call, 7 bases matching. This TCR was sampled from a man older than 75 with acute or convalescent COVID-19. The sample was peripheral blood. CDR3 reads: CASSSGGRPLNTGELFF. DNA sequence: TGTGCCAGCAGCTCAGGGGGGAGACCCCTGAACACCGGGGAGCTGTTTTTT.